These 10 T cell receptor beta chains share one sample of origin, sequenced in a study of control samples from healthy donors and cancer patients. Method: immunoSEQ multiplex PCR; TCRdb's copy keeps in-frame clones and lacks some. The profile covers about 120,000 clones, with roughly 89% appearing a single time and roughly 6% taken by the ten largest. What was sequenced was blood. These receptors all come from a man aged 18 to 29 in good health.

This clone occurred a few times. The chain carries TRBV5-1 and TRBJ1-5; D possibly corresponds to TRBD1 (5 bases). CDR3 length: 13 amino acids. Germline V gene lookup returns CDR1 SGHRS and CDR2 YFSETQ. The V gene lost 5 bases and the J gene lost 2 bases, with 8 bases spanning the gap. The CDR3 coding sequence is TGCGCCAGCAGTCAGGGAGGCAATCAGCCCCAGCATTTT. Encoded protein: CASSQGGNQPQHF.

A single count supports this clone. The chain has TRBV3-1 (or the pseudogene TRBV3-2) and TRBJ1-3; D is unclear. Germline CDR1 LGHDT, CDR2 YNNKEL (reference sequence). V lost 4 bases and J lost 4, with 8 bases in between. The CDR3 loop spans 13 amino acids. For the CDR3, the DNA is TGTGCCAGCAGCCCGCGGGTGGGAAACACCATATATTTT. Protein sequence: CASSPRVGNTIYF.

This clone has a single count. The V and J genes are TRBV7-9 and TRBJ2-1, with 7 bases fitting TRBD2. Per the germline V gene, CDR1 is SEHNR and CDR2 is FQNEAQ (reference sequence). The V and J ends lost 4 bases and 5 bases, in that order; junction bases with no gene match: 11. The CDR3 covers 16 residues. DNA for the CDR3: TGTGCCAGCAGCTCCGATGGGGGGGTAAGAAACAATGAGCAGTTCTTC. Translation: CASSSDGGVRNNEQFF.

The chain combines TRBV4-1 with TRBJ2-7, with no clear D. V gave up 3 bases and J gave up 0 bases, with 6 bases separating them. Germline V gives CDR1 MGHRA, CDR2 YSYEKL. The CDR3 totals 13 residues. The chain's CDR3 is CASSHRLSYEQYF. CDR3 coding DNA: TGCGCCAGCAGCCATCGGCTCTCCTACGAGCAGTACTTC.

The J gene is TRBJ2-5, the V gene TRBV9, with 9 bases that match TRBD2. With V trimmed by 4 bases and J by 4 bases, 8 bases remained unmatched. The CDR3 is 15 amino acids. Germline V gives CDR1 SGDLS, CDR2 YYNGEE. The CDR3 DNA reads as TGTGCCAGCAGCCCATGGGCGGGGGGGCCAGAGACCCAGTACTTC. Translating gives CASSPWAGGPETQYF. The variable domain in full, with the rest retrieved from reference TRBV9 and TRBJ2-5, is DSGVTQTPKHLITATGQRVTLRCSPRSGDLSVYWYQQSLDQGLQFLIQYYNGEERAKGNILERFSAQQFPDLHSELNLSSLELGDSALYFCASSPWAGGPETQYFGPGTRLLVL.

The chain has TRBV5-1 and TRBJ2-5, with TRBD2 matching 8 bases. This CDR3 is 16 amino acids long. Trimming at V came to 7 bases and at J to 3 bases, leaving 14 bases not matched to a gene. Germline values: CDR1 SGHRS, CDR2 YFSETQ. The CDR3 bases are TGCGCCAGCCGCCTCCCCGGGACTAGAGTGAAAGAGACCCAGTACTTC. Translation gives CASRLPGTRVKETQYF.

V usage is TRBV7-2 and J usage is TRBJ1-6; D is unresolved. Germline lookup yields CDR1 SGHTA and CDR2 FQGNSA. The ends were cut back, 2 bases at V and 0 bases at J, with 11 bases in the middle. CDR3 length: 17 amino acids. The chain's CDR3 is CASSLMAGSSYNSPLHF. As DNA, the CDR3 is TGTGCCAGCAGCTTAATGGCGGGGAGCTCCTATAATTCACCCCTCCACTTT.

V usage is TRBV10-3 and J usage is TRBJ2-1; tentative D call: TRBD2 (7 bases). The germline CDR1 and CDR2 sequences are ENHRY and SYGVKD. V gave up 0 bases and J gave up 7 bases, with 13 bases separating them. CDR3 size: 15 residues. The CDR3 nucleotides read TGTGCCATCAGTGAGTCGGTGGGGGGGCCGAATGAGCAGTTCTTC. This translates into CAISESVGGPNEQFF.

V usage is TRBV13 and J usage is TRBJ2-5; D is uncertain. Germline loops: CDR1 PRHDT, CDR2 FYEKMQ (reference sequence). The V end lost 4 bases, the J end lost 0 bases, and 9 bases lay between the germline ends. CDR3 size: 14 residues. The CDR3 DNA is TGTGCCAGCAGCTCACCGGCAGACCAAGAGACCCAGTACTTC. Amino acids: CASSSPADQETQYF.

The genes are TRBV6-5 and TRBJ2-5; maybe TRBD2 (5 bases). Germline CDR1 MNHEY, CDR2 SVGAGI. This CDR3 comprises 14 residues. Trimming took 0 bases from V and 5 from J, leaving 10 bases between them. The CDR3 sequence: CASSYSRAQETQYF. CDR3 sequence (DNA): TGTGCCAGCAGTTACTCGAGGGCACAGGAGACCCAGTACTTC.